This T cell receptor beta chain is drawn from a study of blood T cell repertoires in COVID-19. Study overall: Nucleic acid was either cDNA or gDNA, and it came from T cells, B-cell-depleted T cells, or PBMCs.

Source study methods: Nucleated cell counts were estimated from reference gene primer amplification. Profiled with immunoSEQ multiplex PCR; TCRdb holds only in-frame clones, not every one. That table supplies the V and J calls and clone size; D and trimming were determined from the DNA. The sample includes approximately 110,000 clones, approximately 88% seen only once; the top ten take nearly 0.85%. V was trimmed by 6 bases and J by 1 base, leaving 13 bases between them. CDR1 and CDR2 (germline): MDHEN, SYDVKM. The CDR3 spans 14 residues. The sample consisted of peripheral blood. The gene calls are TRBV28 and TRBJ2-7; D possibly corresponds to TRBD1 (6 bases). The TCR was taken from a woman in her seventies with acute or convalescent COVID-19. The CDR3 sequence: CASSQPGTSYEQYF. Written as DNA, the CDR3 is TGTGCCAGCAGCCAACCCGGGACATCCTACGAGCAGTACTTC.